The sequence of this TCR beta chain was determined in a study of cytomegalovirus exposure and HLA in healthy donors (dated by TCRdb to about 2017). About the investigation overall: A later analysis indicated that the 120 validation repertoires were generated on the platform also employed for the approximately 700 repertoires of the first cohort. The study aimed to test whether cataloging public T cell receptors could reveal signatures of past pathogen exposure. A separate validation cohort of 100 to 150 different subjects was used in addition to the approximately 700-subject first cohort. To predict cytomegalovirus infection status, the study combined high-throughput TCR immunosequencing, statistical association of individual TCRs with disease status, and machine learning. Here is what the overall study found, with its caveats: The classifier was reported to diagnose cytomegalovirus status with high specificity and sensitivity in both the original and validation cohorts. According to the authors, the approach could potentially be generalized to other disease states and immunological phenotypes. In vitro tests confirmed that a few of the cytomegalovirus-associated TCR beta chains recognize cytomegalovirus antigens. In the study, roughly 160 TCR beta chains were listed as associated with cytomegalovirus. In a later analysis, TCRs clustered in the first cohort were found to also tend to co-occur in the roughly 120 validation repertoires, with about 94% of cluster scores above 0. Across donors, most TCR sequences were observed very rarely, whereas some public TCRs were present in many individuals. All 120 or so repertoires were used to score co-occurrence in the validation cohort in a later analysis, because that analysis had no HLA typing for the cohort.

Library preparation used the immunoSEQ multiplex PCR assay. For the original study's pipeline: A statistical classification framework was developed to diagnose cytomegalovirus status using the catalog of TCR beta chain sequences. TCRdb limited this immuneACCESS table to in-frame rearrangements with V and J called. A share of clones is missing; checked studies link under half to unresolved V genes, and the rest is unexplained. D and trimming come from the DNA, and the V and J calls and clone size come from that table. In this sample the table shows approximately 59,000 clones, 93% of which occur a single time. The biggest ten clones account for more than 1.5% of the sample. About this clone itself: Its antigen is unknown. No much larger clonotype is one base removed from it; base qualities were not supplied.

Donors formed part of the validation cohort, which comprised 120 subjects and was distinct from the first cohort of fewer than 750 subjects. Source material: PBMCs. This receptor was taken from a woman aged 18-29 years in good health and CMV-seropositive.

The CDR3 sequence is CASSLGGVVGKNEQFF. The sequenced DNA is TGTGCCAGCAGCCTCGGGGGGGTAGTGGGTAAAAATGAGCAGTTCTTC. The chain uses TRBV7-9 and TRBJ2-1, with TRBD2 matching 8 junction bases. The CDR3 holds 16 amino acids from the cysteine to the phenylalanine. The entry retains the CDR3 DNA only, 48 bases that are in frame from base 1. V lost 5 bases and J lost 7 bases, and the count of bases not matched to a germline gene is 13. CDR1 and CDR2 (SEHNR, FQNEAQ) derive from the germline V gene (reference sequence).